Described below is a single T cell receptor (beta chain) sequence and its context. Antigen unknown. This sample was taken from a study of blood T cells in healthy people across ages. Study-wide results and limits: Because sorting was not performed, PBMCs prevented conclusive naive versus antigen-experienced comparison. Versus aged donors, long-lived donors had higher diversity and more naive CD4+ cells. Observed TCR beta diversity showed a strong correlation with the percentage of naive T cells as measured by flow cytometry.

A second PCR of 7 to 11 cycles used a sample-barcoded 5' primer and a J-beta primer mix. TCRdb used MiXCR to reprocess the 5' RACE reads, holding one entry per CDR3 protein. The data hold about 760,000 distinct CDR3 sequences, with 20% to 30% observed a single time. The sample was also linked to a second study, of T cells of mothers and their children. That paper notes: Six children, together with their three healthy Caucasian mothers, made up the donors.

Material for sequencing was blood. This sequence originates from a boy between 10 and 17 years old in good health.

CDR3 in amino acids: CASSLVGVKDTQYF. For the CDR3, the DNA is TGTGCCAGCAGTTTAGTCGGGGTGAAAGATACGCAGTATTTT. The J gene is TRBJ2-3, the V gene TRBV12-3 or TRBV12-4; possible D gene TRBD2, 5 bases. This CDR3 is built from 14 residues. The V and J ends lost 1 base and 5 bases respectively, with 10 bases between them.